The present T cell receptor (beta chain) was sequenced within a study of early T cells in non-severe SARS-CoV-2 infection. Study-level information: Unsorted whole blood bulk RNA was sequenced, with unpaired chains.

Study-wide findings and caveats: Matching against VDJdb likely underestimated virus-specific expansions, favoring anti-spike CD8.

Attachment of unique molecular identifiers to individual cDNA molecules was performed. A single record per CDR3 protein comes from TCRdb applying MiXCR to the 5' RACE reads. The table includes about 63,000 distinct CDR3 sequences, 13% detected once. Per the germline V gene, CDR1 is SGHVS and CDR2 is FNYEAQ. This CDR3 region has 14 residues. Trimming took off 4 bases at V and 3 bases at J, with 12 bases between the two ends. This clonotype was seen repeatedly, ten times or more. Its antigen is not identified. The chain couples TRBV7-6 to TRBJ1-2; tentatively, D is TRBD1 (6 bases). The sequenced sample was whole blood. This receptor was identified in an adult who was a healthcare worker with PCR-confirmed SARS-CoV-2 infection or an uninfected control (not recorded which). The CDR3, as DNA: TGTGCCAGCAGCTCGGACAGACCTTACTATGGCTACACCTTC. Its protein is CASSSDRPYYGYTF.